These 29 T cell receptor beta chains came from one sample sequenced in a study of tumor-infiltrating lymphocytes in localized non-small cell lung cancer. The table came from immunoSEQ multiplex PCR; TCRdb's copy has only in-frame clones and leaves some out. This table has 9,300 or so clones, roughly 80% appearing once. The sequenced material came from uninvolved lung tissue not adjacent to the tumor. These receptors all stem from a human donor with non-small cell lung cancer.

J is TRBJ2-4 and V is TRBV19; D gene uncertain. This CDR3 is built from 14 residues. V was trimmed by 3 bases and J by 8 bases, leaving 14 bases between them. CDR1 and CDR2 (germline): LNHDA, SQIVND (reference sequence). CDR3 loop: CASSMRSLRDIQYF. CDR3 coding DNA: TGTGCCAGTAGTATGCGCAGCCTTAGGGACATTCAGTACTTC.

Comment on this clone: The sample contains more than one DNA sequence encoding this CDR3. The chain links TRBV7-9 to TRBJ2-6, with D perhaps assigned TRBD1 or TRBD2 (5 bases each). CDR1 SEHNR and CDR2 FQNEAQ come from the germline V gene (reference sequence). CDR3 size: 16 residues. Trimming removed 3 bases from V and 0 bases from J, with 9 bases in between. The CDR3 nucleotides are TGTGCCAGCAGCTTCGCGAGGGGCTCTGGGGCCAACGTCCTGACTTTC. Translation gives CASSFARGSGANVLTF. Based on the CDR3 plus reference TRBV7-9 and TRBJ2-6, the full variable domain is DTGVSQNPRHKITKRGQNVTFRCDPISEHNRLYWYRQTLGQGPEFLTYFQNEAQLEKSRLLSDRFSAERPKGSFSTLEIQRTEQGDSAMYLCASSFARGSGANVLTFGAGSRLTVL.

The rearrangement uses TRBV6-6 and TRBJ1-3; D remains unclear. CDR3 length: 15 amino acids. V was pared by 0 bases and J by 0 bases, with 6 bases between. The germline V gene has CDR1 MNHNY and CDR2 SVGAGI (reference sequence). This CDR3 is CASSYSGSSGNTIYF. The CDR3 DNA reads TGTGCCAGCAGTTACTCCGGGAGCTCTGGAAACACCATATATTTT.

This clone was recorded a few times. The CDR3 reads CASSPGLAGVIQYF. Here the CDR3 DNA reads TGTGCCAGCAGTCCGGGACTAGCGGGAGTTATTCAGTACTTC. This sequence joins TRBV2 and TRBJ2-4; the match to TRBD2 covers 14 bases. V lost 5 bases to trimming and J lost 10 bases; unmatched junction nucleotides: 4. The CDR3 runs to 14 residues. Germline V gives CDR1 SNHLY, CDR2 FYNNEI.

This rearrangement joins TRBV5-1 to TRBJ2-3, with D possibly TRBD2 on 5 matching bases. The V end was cut by 4 bases, the J end by 5 bases, with 14 bases between. The CDR3 has 14 residues. In germline, CDR1 is SGHRS, CDR2 YFSETQ. The CDR3 DNA follows: TGCGCCAGCAGCGAGAATACTAGTAAAGATACGCAGTATTTT. Its translation: CASSENTSKDTQYF.

CDR3 amino acids: CASTLWGVWTEAFF. The CDR3 bases are TGTGCCAGCACCCTTTGGGGGGTTTGGACTGAAGCTTTCTTT. The V gene is TRBV5-6, the J gene TRBJ1-1; a possible D gene is TRBD1 (5 bases). Germline CDR1 SGHDT, CDR2 YYEEEE. V was pared by 6 bases and J by 5 bases, with 17 bases between. This CDR3 spans 14 amino acids.

This clone is a singleton in its sample. The gene calls are TRBV29-1 and TRBJ2-1; 10 bases map to TRBD2. J gave up 5 bases and V 7 bases, and 11 bases lay outside the gene matches. This CDR3 contains 15 residues. Germline V gene data show CDR1 as SQVTM and CDR2 as ANQGSEA. The CDR3 loop is CSGSGSGRTNNEQFF. The CDR3, as DNA: TGCAGCGGGAGTGGTAGCGGGAGGACAAACAATGAGCAGTTCTTC.

The rearrangement uses TRBV4-2 and TRBJ1-2, with D uncertain. CDR3 length: 14 residues. Per germline, CDR1 LGHNA and CDR2 YNFKEQ. V lost 1 base, J lost 4 bases, and 10 bases lay in between. CDR3 sequence (DNA): TGTGCCAGCAGCCAAGCCCGGGAGGCCTATGGCTACACCTTC. Its translation is CASSQAREAYGYTF.

The rearrangement joins TRBV7-2 to TRBJ1-4; tentative D call: TRBD1 (5 bases). The CDR3 covers 16 residues. Trimming shortened V by 1 base and J by 0 bases, and 9 bases separated the two germline ends. Germline-derived CDR1 and CDR2 are SGHTA and FQGNSA. CDR3 protein: CASSLEGITTNEKLFF. In nucleotides, the CDR3 is TGTGCCAGCAGCTTAGAGGGGATCACAACTAATGAAAAACTGTTTTTT.

The J gene is TRBJ2-1, the V gene TRBV28; TRBD2 might be the D (6 bases). There are 15 residues in the CDR3. Germline V lookup: CDR1 MDHEN, CDR2 SYDVKM. Trimming pared 2 bases from V and 5 bases from J, leaving 13 bases between. In nucleotides, the CDR3 is TGTGCCAGCAGTTTACTGACTAGAGGCAACAATGAGCAGTTCTTC. Amino acid sequence: CASSLLTRGNNEQFF.

This chain links TRBV29-1 with TRBJ2-5; D remains ambiguous. In germline, CDR1 is SQVTM, CDR2 ANQGSEA. Trimming cost V 5 bases and J 5 bases, with 9 bases left between them. The length of the CDR3 is 11 residues. The CDR3 DNA sequence: TGCAGCGTTCCAGTTCTCGAGACCCAGTACTTC. It translates to CSVPVLETQYF.

The chain is built from TRBV29-1 and TRBJ1-1; D remains unclear. CDR1 and CDR2 from the germline V gene are SQVTM and ANQGSEA. There are 10 residues in the CDR3. V lost 7 bases and J 4 bases, leaving 7 bases between the germline ends. The CDR3 region has the DNA TGCAGCGCGAGACTCACTGAAGCTTTCTTT. Its protein is CSARLTEAFF.

This clone was found once. This CDR3 is CAGVRETQYF. DNA of the CDR3: TGCGCCGGGGTACGGGAGACCCAGTACTTC. The chain joins TRBV20-1 to TRBJ2-5; TRBD2 is a possible D gene (5 bases). Germline CDR1 DFQATT, CDR2 SNEGSKA (reference sequence). The CDR3 extends over 10 amino acids.

This rearrangement joins TRBV25-1 to TRBJ2-2, with 10 bases that match TRBD2. Germline lookup yields CDR1 MGHDK and CDR2 SYGVNS. The CDR3 is made up of 15 amino acids. Trimming at V came to 2 bases and at J to 3 bases, leaving 0 bases not matched to a gene. CDR3 residues: CASSELAGDTGELFF. The CDR3, as DNA: TGTGCCAGCAGTGAACTAGCGGGAGACACCGGGGAGCTGTTTTTT.

In nucleotides, the CDR3 is TGTGCCAGCAGCCCTGCGGTTGGGTATGGCTACACCTTC. Protein sequence: CASSPAVGYGYTF. The rearrangement uses TRBV9 and TRBJ1-2; D remains ambiguous. Trimming cost V 4 bases and J 5 bases, with 12 bases left between them. The CDR3 runs 13 residues. CDR1 and CDR2 (germline): SGDLS, YYNGEE.

The rearrangement joins TRBV14 to TRBJ2-5; 7 nucleotides line up with TRBD1. Germline lookup yields CDR1 SGHDN and CDR2 FVKESK. This CDR3 is built from 14 residues. The V gene end was trimmed by 5 bases and the J gene end by 3 bases; junction bases not matched to a gene: 6. The CDR3 DNA follows: TGTGCCAGCAGCTTCAACAGGGGAGAAGAGACCCAGTACTTC. Its protein is CASSFNRGEETQYF.

This chain joins TRBV5-1 and TRBJ1-5; D perhaps matches TRBD1 (5 bases). CDR1 and CDR2 from the germline V gene are SGHRS and YFSETQ. V shed 0 bases and J shed 1 base, with 5 bases lying between them. This CDR3 region has 14 residues. CDR3 nucleotide sequence: TGCGCCAGCAGCTTGGAGGGGAGCAATCAGCCCCAGCATTTT. It encodes CASSLEGSNQPQHF.

The rearrangement uses TRBV6-5 and TRBJ1-6, with D maybe TRBD1 (6 bases). Trimming left V 2 bases short and J 13 bases short, with 18 bases between. Germline lookup yields CDR1 MNHEY and CDR2 SVGAGI. This CDR3 has 15 residues. The chain's CDR3 is CASSYEGRGRSPLHF. The CDR3, as DNA: TGTGCCAGCAGTTACGAGGGCAGGGGAAGGAGTCCCCTCCACTTT.

V and J are TRBV4-1 and TRBJ2-7, with 7 bases identical to TRBD2. With 0 bases clipped from V and 4 bases from J, the junction kept 6 bases outside the gene matches. This CDR3 has 15 residues. The germline gives CDR1 MGHRA, CDR2 YSYEKL. The CDR3 nucleotides read TGCGCCAGCAGCCAAGATCCGGGAGGTATATACGAGCAGTACTTC. Translation gives CASSQDPGGIYEQYF.

The chain recombines TRBV6-1 with TRBJ1-4, with TRBD1 matching 7 bases. The CDR3 is 14 residues long. Germline CDR1 MNHNS, CDR2 SASEGT. V shed 6 bases and J 7 bases; nucleotides not matched to a gene: 8. Here the CDR3 reads CASRPRTGGEKLFF. DNA of the CDR3: TGTGCCAGCAGACCCCGGACAGGTGGTGAAAAACTGTTTTTT.

This chain links TRBV9 with TRBJ2-7; D is possibly TRBD1 or TRBD2 (5 bases each). V gave up 5 bases and J gave up 2 bases, with 20 bases separating them. CDR1 is SGDLS and CDR2 is YYNGEE in the germline V gene. The length of the CDR3 is 16 residues. CDR3 region: CASSSNSRDHPYEQYF. CDR3 coding DNA: TGTGCCAGCAGTTCGAACTCGAGGGACCACCCCTACGAGCAGTACTTC.

V usage is TRBV10-3 and J usage is TRBJ2-7, with D perhaps TRBD1 or TRBD2 (6 bases each). The V end lost 3 bases, the J end lost 5 bases, and 17 bases lay between the germline ends. Germline V gene sequence: CDR1 ENHRY, CDR2 SYGVKD. This CDR3 region has 15 residues. The CDR3 region has the DNA TGTGCCATCAGTGATGTAGGGGGGTATGAGGACGAGCAGTACTTC. The encoded protein is CAISDVGGYEDEQYF.

This clone has only one observation. This rearrangement joins TRBV27 to TRBJ2-1, with 16 nucleotides matching TRBD2. In germline, CDR1 is MNHEY, CDR2 SMNVEV (reference sequence). Trimming at V came to 2 bases and at J to 7 bases, leaving 11 bases not matched to a gene. The CDR3 is 19 amino acids. CDR3: CASSLGTSGRAGVRNEQFF. The CDR3 DNA reads as TGTGCCAGCAGTTTAGGGACTAGCGGGAGGGCCGGGGTGAGGAATGAGCAGTTCTTC.

This clone was seen just once. The gene calls are TRBV2 and TRBJ2-1; TRBD2 matches at 9 bases. The CDR3 spans 14 residues. V lost 6 bases to trimming and J lost 3 bases; unmatched junction nucleotides: 3. In germline, CDR1 is SNHLY, CDR2 FYNNEI. The CDR3 sequence is CASRLAGVYNEQFF. The CDR3 DNA follows: TGTGCCAGCAGATTAGCGGGAGTCTACAATGAGCAGTTCTTC.

This clone was detected only a few times. This chain uses TRBV30 with TRBJ2-4, with TRBD2 matching over 8 bases. Losses at the gene ends were 0 bases for V and 6 bases for J; bases not matched to a gene: 13. The V gene's germline CDR1 is GTSNPN and CDR2 SVGIG (reference sequence). The CDR3 sequence is 17 residues long. As DNA, the CDR3 is TGTGCCTGGAGTGTACAGACGGGAGGGGCCTCGAGAAACATTCAGTACTTC. Amino acids: CAWSVQTGGASRNIQYF.

The gene calls are TRBV5-1 and TRBJ2-2; TRBD2 matches 12 bases. The J segment lost 7 bases and the V segment lost 2 bases, leaving 15 bases of the junction unmatched. CDR1 SGHRS and CDR2 YFSETQ come from the germline V gene. The CDR3 has 19 residues. The CDR3 protein is CASSFGRQGTSGLSGELFF. The DNA of the CDR3 is TGCGCCAGCAGCTTTGGTCGGCAGGGGACTAGCGGGCTGAGCGGGGAGCTGTTTTTT. Variable domain in full (rest from reference TRBV5-1 and TRBJ2-2): KAGVTQTPRYLIKTRGQQVTLSCSPISGHRSVSWYQQTPGQGLQFLFEYFSETQRNKGNFPGRFSGRQFSNSRSEMNVSTLELGDSALYLCASSFGRQGTSGLSGELFFGEGSRLTVL.

The chain joins TRBV5-1 to TRBJ1-4; 7 bases are a match to TRBD1. V shed 3 bases and J 0 bases; nucleotides not matched to a gene: 2. The CDR3 is made up of 15 amino acids. Germline values: CDR1 SGHRS, CDR2 YFSETQ. The DNA of the CDR3 is TGCGCCAGCAGCTGGACAGGAGCAACTAATGAAAAACTGTTTTTT. The encoded protein is CASSWTGATNEKLFF. The whole variable domain, remainder taken from reference TRBV5-1 and TRBJ1-4, is KAGVTQTPRYLIKTRGQQVTLSCSPISGHRSVSWYQQTPGQGLQFLFEYFSETQRNKGNFPGRFSGRQFSNSRSEMNVSTLELGDSALYLCASSWTGATNEKLFFGSGTQLSVL.

The chain carries TRBV15 and TRBJ2-7; no clear D. CDR1 and CDR2 (germline): LNHNV, YYDKDF (reference sequence). V was clipped by 11 bases and J by 5 bases, with 13 bases between them. The CDR3 length is 11 residues. The CDR3 region has the DNA TGTGCCCCCAAGTTGGAGAACGAGCAGTACTTC. Protein sequence: CAPKLENEQYF.

This clone appeared a few times. The chain combines TRBV28 with TRBJ2-5; tentatively, D is TRBD1 or TRBD2 (6 bases each). Germline values: CDR1 MDHEN, CDR2 SYDVKM. The V gene lost 7 bases and the J gene lost 4 bases, with 25 bases spanning the gap. The CDR3 is 17 amino acids. CDR3 DNA sequence: TGTGCCAGCACCTACCGGGACTCCCATCCCAGGGGAGAGACCCAGTACTTC. This sequence encodes CASTYRDSHPRGETQYF. The full variable domain, rest sourced from reference TRBV28 and TRBJ2-5, is DVKVTQSSRYLVKRTGEKVFLECVQDMDHENMFWYRQDPGLGLRLIYFSYDVKMKEKGDIPEGYSVSREKKERFSLILESASTNQTSMYLCASTYRDSHPRGETQYFGPGTRLLVL.